This T cell receptor beta chain was sequenced during a study of beta chain features in type 1 diabetes. About the research overall: In age, gender and cell yields, patients were similar to healthy donors.

As every portion of the isolated RNA was reverse transcribed, the sequencing read expressed TCRB transcripts. TCRdb's copy holds only in-frame clones and misses some; the assay was immunoSEQ multiplex PCR. Of 810,000 or so clones listed, under 20% are singletons. Study observations and caveats: More deletions and fewer insertions at VDJ junctions were found in patients with type 1 diabetes. Relative to healthy donors, patients appeared to have naive, central memory and Treg TCRB repertoires that were more similar. Shorter TCRB CDR3s, moderately but significantly so, marked every one of the four CD4+ subsets in Type 1 diabetes patients.

Points on this clone: The antigen remains unidentified.

Trimming at V came to 4 bases and at J to 4 bases, leaving 18 bases not matched to a gene. The CDR3 spans 19 residues. Germline values: CDR1 MNHEY, CDR2 SMNVEV (reference sequence). Sequenced sample: naive CD4+ T cells from blood. The chain couples TRBV27 to TRBJ2-3; 9 nucleotides line up with TRBD2. The TCR was taken from a woman aged 18-29 years in good health. CDR3 region: CASSSMGGSGRGRADTQYF. The CDR3 coding sequence is TGTGCCAGCAGTTCAATGGGTGGTAGCGGGAGAGGGCGGGCAGATACGCAGTATTTT.